These 25 T cell receptor beta chains were sequenced from one sample in a study of cytomegalovirus exposure and HLA in healthy donors. PCR primers comprised 60 Vbeta and 13 Jbeta primers. This table comes from immunoSEQ multiplex PCR, and its TCRdb copy is limited to in-frame clones, with some not included. The sample lists over 150,000 clones; approximately 80% were seen once. Sequenced sample: PBMCs. These receptors came from a man between 18 and 29 years old in good health and CMV-seronegative.

This clone was recorded only once. The rearrangement joins TRBV28 to TRBJ1-5; D not certain. Germline V gene lookup returns CDR1 MDHEN and CDR2 SYDVKM. The CDR3 runs to 15 residues. V dropped 7 bases and J dropped 3 bases, with 16 bases sitting between them. This CDR3 reads CASIGVSYSNQPQHF. CDR3 nucleotide sequence: TGTGCCAGCATTGGTGTCTCCTATTCCAATCAGCCCCAGCATTTT.

The chain is built from TRBV7-9 and TRBJ2-7; 7 nucleotides align to TRBD2. The germline V gene encodes CDR1 SEHNR and CDR2 FQNEAQ (reference sequence). Trimming at V came to 5 bases and at J to 1 base, leaving 14 bases not matched to a gene. The CDR3 is 17 residues long. The CDR3 DNA reads as TGTGCCAGCAGCCTTGCCCTGACTAGCTGGGATTCCTACGAGCAGTACTTC. Amino acids: CASSLALTSWDSYEQYF.

The chain uses TRBV9 and TRBJ2-7; tentative D call: TRBD1 (6 bases). Germline CDR1 reads SGDLS; CDR2 reads YYNGEE. The CDR3 extends over 14 amino acids. V was cut by 2 bases and J by 1 base, with 10 bases left in between. CDR3 DNA: TGTGCCAGCAGCGTCGCAGGGGAATCCTACGAGCAGTACTTC. Amino acid sequence: CASSVAGESYEQYF. Combining the CDR3 with reference TRBV9 and TRBJ2-7 gives the whole variable domain DSGVTQTPKHLITATGQRVTLRCSPRSGDLSVYWYQQSLDQGLQFLIQYYNGEERAKGNILERFSAQQFPDLHSELNLSSLELGDSALYFCASSVAGESYEQYFGPGTRLTVT.

This sequence joins TRBV7-2 and TRBJ2-3; D remains unclear. The CDR3 is 13 amino acids. Germline V CDR1 and CDR2: SGHTA, FQGNSA. Trimming pared 3 bases from V and 2 bases from J, leaving 6 bases between. The CDR3, as DNA: TGTGCCAGCAGCTTGTCTTTCACAGATACGCAGTATTTT. It translates to CASSLSFTDTQYF.

The chain is built from TRBV5-4 and TRBJ1-2; no definite D call. Germline lookup yields CDR1 SGHNT and CDR2 YYREEE (reference sequence). V lost 0 bases to trimming and J lost 5 bases, with 11 bases between them. The CDR3 consists of 14 residues. The CDR3: CASSLVHQKYGYTF. DNA of the CDR3: TGTGCCAGCAGCTTGGTACACCAGAAATATGGCTACACCTTC.

The V and J genes are TRBV7-2 and TRBJ2-2; no reliable D call. Trimming pared 11 bases from V and 2 bases from J, leaving 12 bases between. CDR3 length: 13 amino acids. Looked up from germline, CDR1 is SGHTA and CDR2 is FQGNSA. The CDR3 protein is CARLHENTGELFF. CDR3 bases: TGTGCCCGACTGCACGAAAACACCGGGGAGCTGTTTTTT.

This chain uses TRBV30 with TRBJ1-3, with D perhaps matching TRBD1 (6 bases). The V gene's germline CDR1 is GTSNPN and CDR2 SVGIG (reference sequence). Deletions cut 4 bases from V and 2 bases from J, with 15 bases between. CDR3 length equals 15 residues. The CDR3 spells CAWTNRVGTGNTIYF. In nucleotides, the CDR3 is TGTGCCTGGACTAACAGGGTCGGGACTGGAAACACCATATATTTT.

The rearrangement uses TRBV7-9 and TRBJ2-3; TRBD1 agrees at 8 bases. Germline CDR1 reads SEHNR; CDR2 reads FQNEAQ (reference sequence). The ends lost 5 bases at V and 5 bases at J; junction bases unmatched: 3. This CDR3 region has 13 residues. DNA of the CDR3: TGTGCCAGCAGCATGACAGGGGTAGATACGCAGTATTTT. It codes for CASSMTGVDTQYF. Full variable domain (missing parts from reference TRBV7-9 and TRBJ2-3): DTGVSQNPRHKITKRGQNVTFRCDPISEHNRLYWYRQTLGQGPEFLTYFQNEAQLEKSRLLSDRFSAERPKGSFSTLEIQRTEQGDSAMYLCASSMTGVDTQYFGPGTRLTVL.

This rearrangement joins TRBV27 to TRBJ2-7; weak D call: TRBD1 (6 bases). The V and J ends lost 5 bases and 10 bases respectively, with 15 bases between them. The germline CDR1 and CDR2 sequences are MNHEY and SMNVEV (reference sequence). CDR3 length equals 12 residues. The CDR3, as DNA: TGTGCCAGCAGTCCACAGGGCCCCGGCCAGTACTTC. Amino acid sequence: CASSPQGPGQYF.

This chain connects TRBV2 to TRBJ2-7; D gene ambiguous. Trimming removed 3 bases from V and 4 bases from J, with 13 bases in between. This CDR3 contains 14 residues. Germline V gene sequence: CDR1 SNHLY, CDR2 FYNNEI. CDR3 DNA: TGTGCCAGCAGTGAGGGCCCAGGATCATACGAGCAGTACTTC. This sequence encodes CASSEGPGSYEQYF.

The genes are TRBV7-8 and TRBJ1-4; 7 bases are shared with TRBD1. CDR1 and CDR2 from the germline V gene are SGHVS and FQNEAQ. The ends lost 1 base at V and 9 bases at J; junction bases unmatched: 14. The CDR3 totals 17 residues. For the CDR3, the DNA is TGTGCCAGCAGCTTAGTAGTGGGGTCGGACAGGTCCAAAAAACTGTTTTTT. This codes for CASSLVVGSDRSKKLFF.

This chain uses TRBV6-6 with TRBJ1-4; D is unclear. The CDR3 has 14 residues. V was clipped by 7 bases and J by 7 bases, with 16 bases between them. Germline-derived CDR1 and CDR2 are MNHNY and SVGAGI (reference sequence). The CDR3 loop is CASTPGGLFEKLFF. The CDR3 DNA reads as TGTGCCAGCACCCCGGGAGGCCTTTTTGAAAAACTGTTTTTT.

J is TRBJ1-2 and V is TRBV29-1; a possible D gene is TRBD1 (5 bases). Germline values: CDR1 SQVTM, CDR2 ANQGSEA. V lost 6 bases, J lost 2 bases, and 10 bases lay in between. CDR3 length: 12 residues. The CDR3 bases are TGCAGCGTACGACAGAGAAACTATGGCTACACCTTC. It codes for CSVRQRNYGYTF.

CDR3 region: CASSLWTGGAQETQYF. For the CDR3, the DNA is TGCGCCAGCAGCTTATGGACAGGGGGTGCCCAAGAGACCCAGTACTTC. The chain couples TRBV5-1 to TRBJ2-5; 10 bases agree with TRBD1. Germline assignment: CDR1 SGHRS and CDR2 YFSETQ. With V trimmed by 2 bases and J by 1 base, 5 bases remained unmatched. The CDR3 contains 16 residues.

This chain connects TRBV28 to TRBJ1-4, with 7 bases aligning to TRBD1. Germline loops: CDR1 MDHEN, CDR2 SYDVKM. The J segment lost 6 bases and the V segment lost 3 bases, leaving 7 bases of the junction unmatched. The CDR3 runs to 15 residues. CDR3 nucleotides: TGTGCCAGCAGTTTGCTAGGGGGCGCCGATGAAAAACTGTTTTTT. It specifies CASSLLGGADEKLFF.

The chain carries TRBV7-3 and TRBJ1-1; perhaps TRBD1 as D (5 bases). CDR1 SGHTA and CDR2 FQGTGA come from the germline V gene. The length of the CDR3 is 13 residues. Trimming shortened V by 3 bases and J by 3 bases, and 8 bases separated the two germline ends. As DNA, the CDR3 is TGTGCCAGCAGCTTGGTAGGGGACACTGAAGCTTTCTTT. This encodes CASSLVGDTEAFF.

The V call is TRBV7-8, the J call TRBJ2-1, with D perhaps TRBD1 (6 bases). In germline, CDR1 is SGHVS, CDR2 FQNEAQ. CDR3 size: 16 residues. V was cut by 1 base and J by 7 bases, with 17 bases left in between. The CDR3 loop is CASSLGGRGRVNEQFF. CDR3 in DNA: TGTGCCAGCAGCTTAGGTGGCAGGGGCCGAGTGAATGAGCAGTTCTTC.

Remarks on this clone: One junction end disagrees with the germline gene, perhaps due to a read error. The V gene is TRBV18, the J gene TRBJ1-1, with D perhaps matching TRBD1 (5 bases). This CDR3 region has 16 residues. From germline, CDR1 is KGHSH and CDR2 LQKENI. For the CDR3, the DNA is TGTGCCAGCTCGCCACTGGGGGGTTCTATGAACACTGAAGCTTTCTTT. This encodes CASSPLGGSMNTEAFF.

This sequence joins TRBV21-1 and TRBJ2-7; the table gives TRBD2 as D, unverified against the DNA. TRBV21-1 is recorded as a pseudogene. This CDR3 has 17 amino acids. The CDR3 DNA reads as TGTGCCAGCAGCAAAGCAGAAAGGACTAGCGGCTCCTACGAGCAGTACTTC. Residues: CASSKAERTSGSYEQYF.

V usage is TRBV30 and J usage is TRBJ2-7, with 9 bases identical to TRBD1. Germline V CDR1 and CDR2: GTSNPN, SVGIG (reference sequence). This CDR3 spans 13 amino acids. Losses at the gene ends were 5 bases for V and 1 base for J; bases not matched to a gene: 3. The CDR3 sequence: CAWGTGSSYEQYF. The CDR3 DNA reads TGTGCCTGGGGGACAGGGAGTTCCTACGAGCAGTACTTC.

The chain has TRBV6-1 and TRBJ1-5; possible D gene TRBD1, 6 bases. Trimming cost V 3 bases and J 9 bases, with 9 bases left between them. From germline, CDR1 is MNHNS and CDR2 SASEGT. The CDR3 sequence is 12 residues long. The CDR3 nucleotides are TGTGCCAGCAGTGATCAGGGGCGGCCCCAGCATTTT. Translation gives CASSDQGRPQHF.

The table lists this clone with many counts. The V call is TRBV10-3, the J call TRBJ2-7; 10 nucleotides line up with TRBD2. The CDR3 has 14 residues. CDR1 and CDR2 from the germline V gene are ENHRY and SYGVKD. Trimming at V came to 7 bases and at J to 0 bases, leaving 3 bases not matched to a gene. In DNA, the CDR3 is TGTGCCATCACGAGGACTAGCGGCTCCTACGAGCAGTACTTC. Translated, it gives CAITRTSGSYEQYF.

The chain links TRBV12-5 to TRBJ1-2; a possible D gene is TRBD1 (5 bases). Germline CDR1 and CDR2: LGHNT and FRNRAP. The CDR3 spans 12 residues. The germline V and J ends were trimmed by 4 bases and 8 bases, with 11 bases remaining between them. CDR3 nucleotide sequence: TGTGCTAGTGGTTCGCGGGGGATGGGCTACACCTTC. Translated, it gives CASGSRGMGYTF.

This clone was seen once. The chain links TRBV5-1 to TRBJ2-1; TRBD1 agrees at 8 bases. The trim removed 0 bases at V and 6 bases at J, leaving 5 bases unmatched. CDR1 is SGHRS and CDR2 is YFSETQ in the germline V gene. The CDR3 runs to 15 residues. The CDR3 spells CASSLERQGLNEQFF. The CDR3 nucleotides read TGCGCCAGCAGCTTGGAGAGACAGGGGCTCAATGAGCAGTTCTTC.

Notes on this clone: The junction departs from germline at one end; a sequencing error may be responsible. The V call is TRBV6-5, the J call TRBJ1-2, with 7 nucleotides matching TRBD1. Germline V CDR1 and CDR2: MNHEY, SVGAGI. CDR3 size: 14 residues. This CDR3 is CTSSYDRAPYGYTF. CDR3 nucleotides: TGTACCAGCAGTTACGACAGGGCCCCCTATGGCTACACCTTC.